The rows below give T cell receptor beta chains drawn from one sample of a study of graft-versus-host responses after intestinal transplantation. Sequencing used immunoSEQ multiplex PCR; TCRdb keeps in-frame clones, though not all of them. The sample shows 20,000 to 30,000 clones, roughly 90% of them seen only once. The specimen was PBMCs, collected 38 to 40 days after intestinal transplant. The receptors derive from a human patient who received an intestinal transplant, so some T cells may come from the graft donor. Each CDR3 is given with its conserved first and last residue. Fields, in order: clone size, D gene, V gene, J gene, CDR3 protein, CDR3 DNA. The D gene is left open where the match is weak. Clone size appears in some rows only: once, few, many, or a class for an expanded clone.

>.|.|TRBV7-8|TRBJ2-1
CASSSDRNEQFF
TGTGCCAGCAGCTCCGACAGAAATGAGCAGTTCTTC
>.|.|TRBV6-5|TRBJ1-1
CASSLDGPTEAFF
TGTGCCAGCAGTTTGGACGGGCCAACTGAAGCTTTCTTT
>.|.|TRBV15|TRBJ1-1
CATSARRDVGTEAFF
TGTGCCACCAGCGCCCGCAGGGACGTGGGCACTGAAGCTTTCTTT
>.|.|TRBV19|TRBJ1-1
CASSLLGTEAFF
TGTGCCAGTAGCCTATTAGGCACTGAAGCTTTCTTT
>.|TRBD2|TRBV15|TRBJ2-3
CATSRAKRDSTDTQYF
TGTGCCACCAGCAGAGCCAAGCGGGACAGCACAGATACGCAGTATTTT
>.|.|TRBV28|TRBJ2-7
CASRTGPRGSYEQYF
TGTGCCAGCAGAACGGGTCCCAGGGGCTCCTACGAGCAGTACTTC
>.|.|TRBV6-5|TRBJ1-1
CASWGVQNTEAFF
TGTGCCAGCTGGGGAGTTCAGAACACTGAAGCTTTCTTT
>.|.|TRBV7-2|TRBJ2-5
CASSPSTGWGETQYF
TGTGCCAGCAGCCCGTCTACAGGGTGGGGGGAGACCCAGTACTTC
>.|TRBD2|TRBV9|TRBJ2-3
CASSPRWGTSGMIDTQYF
TGTGCCAGCAGCCCCAGGTGGGGGACTAGCGGGATGATAGATACGCAGTATTTT
>.|.|TRBV4-3|TRBJ2-2
CASSQGIANTGELFF
TGCGCCAGCAGCCAAGGGATAGCGAACACCGGGGAGCTGTTTTTT
>once|TRBD1|TRBV7-6|TRBJ1-6
CASSLAQGDNSPLHF
TGTGCCAGCAGCTTAGCGCAGGGGGATAATTCACCCCTCCACTTT
>.|.|TRBV4-1|TRBJ2-1
CASSLRDSSGAEQFF
TGCGCCAGCAGCCTCCGGGACTCAAGCGGTGCTGAGCAGTTCTTC
>.|.|TRBV16|TRBJ1-6
CASSQSPGLTPLHF
TGTGCCAGCAGCCAATCCCCAGGGTTGACACCCCTCCACTTT
>.|TRBD2|TRBV7-7|TRBJ2-1
CASSLGLAGSINEQFF
TGTGCCAGCAGCTTGGGACTAGCGGGATCGATAAATGAGCAGTTCTTC
>.|TRBD1|TRBV28|TRBJ1-1
CASSLRSGDRVAWGNTEAFF
TGTGCCAGCAGTTTACGAAGCGGGGACAGGGTCGCCTGGGGTAACACTGAAGCTTTCTTT
>.|TRBD1|TRBV6-5|TRBJ2-2
CASSGQGAYTGELFF
TGTGCCAGCAGCGGACAGGGGGCGTACACCGGGGAGCTGTTTTTT
>.|TRBD1|TRBV25-1|TRBJ2-7
CASSAGTAYEQYF
TGTGCCAGCAGTGCCGGGACAGCCTACGAGCAGTACTTC
>once|.|TRBV11-1|TRBJ2-2
CAVDGFSGALPGELFF
TGTGCCGTCGACGGGTTTTCGGGGGCGTTGCCCGGGGAGCTGTTTTTT
>.|.|TRBV9|TRBJ1-5
CASSVDGRENQPQHF
TGTGCCAGCAGCGTAGATGGCAGGGAGAATCAGCCCCAGCATTTT
>.|TRBD1|TRBV5-8|TRBJ2-7
CASSLGQGAREQYF
TGTGCCAGCAGCTTGGGACAGGGGGCGCGGGAGCAGTACTTC
>once|.|TRBV9|TRBJ2-1
CASSDRLGGSYNEQFF
TGTGCCAGCAGCGACCGACTAGGGGGCTCCTACAATGAGCAGTTCTTC
>.|TRBD1|TRBV7-9|TRBJ1-4
CASCSGTGHEKLFF
TGTGCCAGCTGCTCCGGGACAGGCCACGAAAAACTGTTTTTT
>.|.|TRBV2|TRBJ2-7
CASSRAFSYEQYF
TGTGCCAGCAGCCGTGCCTTTTCGTACGAGCAGTACTTC
>.|TRBD2|TRBV4-1|TRBJ2-2
CASSQVSGSYNTGELFF
TGCGCCAGCAGCCAAGTCAGCGGGAGTTACAACACCGGGGAGCTGTTTTTT
>few|.|TRBV5-3|TRBJ1-2
CARRGYCYTF
TGTGCCAGAAGGGGTTATTGCTACACCTTC
>.|TRBD1|TRBV7-8|TRBJ1-1
CASSLGYRGLRTEAFF
TGTGCCAGCAGCTTAGGATACAGGGGGCTGAGGACTGAAGCTTTCTTT
>.|TRBD1|TRBV4-1|TRBJ2-7
CASSHGQDYEQYF
TGCGCCAGCAGCCATGGACAGGACTACGAGCAGTACTTC
>.|TRBD2|TRBV19|TRBJ2-1
CASSIRTSGISYNEQFF
TGTGCCAGTAGTATCCGGACTAGCGGCATATCCTACAATGAGCAGTTCTTC
>.|.|TRBV13|TRBJ2-7
CASSLEGPLSYEQYF
TGTGCCAGCAGCTTAGAGGGGCCACTTTCCTACGAGCAGTACTTC
>.|TRBD1|TRBV19|TRBJ1-5
CASRQIQGATNQPQHF
TGTGCCAGTAGGCAGATACAGGGGGCGACTAATCAGCCCCAGCATTTT
>.|TRBD1|TRBV7-6|TRBJ1-1
CASSLGGQGLNTEAFF
TGTGCCAGCAGCTTAGGGGGACAGGGTTTGAACACTGAAGCTTTCTTT
>.|.|TRBV7-3|TRBJ1-2
CASSSSAHYGYTF
TGTGCCAGCAGCTCTTCGGCACACTATGGCTACACCTTC
>.|.|TRBV7-2|TRBJ2-7
CASSHSGGTSSYEQYF
TGTGCCAGCAGCCACTCGGGGGGCACAAGCTCCTACGAGCAGTACTTC
>.|.|TRBV30|TRBJ1-1
CAWIRDGYNTEAFF
TGTGCCTGGATCCGGGACGGGTATAACACTGAAGCTTTCTTT
>.|.|TRBV18|TRBJ2-3
CASSPTGTDTQYF
TGTGCCAGCTCCCCCACAGGGACAGATACGCAGTATTTT
>once|.|TRBV27|TRBJ2-7
CASSLRTPYEQYF
TGTGCCAGCAGTTTAAGGACTCCTTACGAGCAGTACTTC
>.|.|TRBV28|TRBJ1-1
CASRQLNTEAFF
TGTGCCAGCAGGCAGTTGAACACTGAAGCTTTCTTT
>.|.|TRBV4-3|TRBJ2-6
CASSQEPGPSSGANVLTF
TGCGCCAGCAGCCAAGAACCGGGACCCAGCTCTGGGGCCAACGTCCTGACTTTC
>.|TRBD1|TRBV4-3|TRBJ1-2
CASRLQGARGGYTF
TGCGCCAGCAGGCTACAGGGGGCGCGAGGTGGCTACACCTTC
>.|.|TRBV9|TRBJ2-3
CASSVEKQAVDTQYF
TGTGCCAGCAGCGTAGAGAAGCAGGCTGTGGATACGCAGTATTTT
>.|TRBD1|TRBV6-5|TRBJ2-7
CASSYWGQGASDEQYF
TGTGCCAGCAGTTACTGGGGACAGGGGGCCTCGGACGAGCAGTACTTC
>.|.|TRBV7-4|TRBJ1-5
CASSDRDHNQPQHF
TGTGCCAGCAGCGACCGGGACCACAATCAGCCCCAGCATTTT
>.|.|TRBV7-9|TRBJ2-7
CASSPATYEQYF
TGTGCCAGCTCCCCAGCTACCTACGAGCAGTACTTC
>.|.|TRBV19|TRBJ2-7
CASSNGVPSGEQYF
TGTGCCAGTAGTAACGGGGTACCGTCGGGCGAGCAGTACTTC
>.|TRBD2|TRBV7-2|TRBJ2-1
CASSPLGRAGGPGEQFF
TGTGCCAGCAGCCCTCTAGGGAGAGCGGGAGGGCCCGGGGAGCAGTTCTTC